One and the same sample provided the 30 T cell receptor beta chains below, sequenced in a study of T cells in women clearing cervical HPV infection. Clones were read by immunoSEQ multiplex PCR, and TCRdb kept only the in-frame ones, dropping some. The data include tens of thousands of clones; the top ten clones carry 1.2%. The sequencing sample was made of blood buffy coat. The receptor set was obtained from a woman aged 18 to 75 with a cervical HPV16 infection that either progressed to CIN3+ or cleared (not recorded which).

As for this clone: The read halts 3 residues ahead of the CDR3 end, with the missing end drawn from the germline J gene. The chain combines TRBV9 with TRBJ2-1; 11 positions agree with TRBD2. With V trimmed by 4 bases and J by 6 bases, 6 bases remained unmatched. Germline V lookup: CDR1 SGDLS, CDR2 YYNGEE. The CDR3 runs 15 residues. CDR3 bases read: TGTGCCAGCAGCCCCCGGGGGACTAGCGGCAATGAG. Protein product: CASSPRGTSGNE. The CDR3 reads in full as CASSPRGTSGNEQFF.

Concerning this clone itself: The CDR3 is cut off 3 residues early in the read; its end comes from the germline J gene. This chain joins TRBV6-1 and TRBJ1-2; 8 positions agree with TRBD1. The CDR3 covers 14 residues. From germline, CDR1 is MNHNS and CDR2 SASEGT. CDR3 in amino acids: CASSGFGQGDGYTF. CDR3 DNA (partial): TGTGCCAGCAGTGGTTTCGGACAGGGTGACGGC.

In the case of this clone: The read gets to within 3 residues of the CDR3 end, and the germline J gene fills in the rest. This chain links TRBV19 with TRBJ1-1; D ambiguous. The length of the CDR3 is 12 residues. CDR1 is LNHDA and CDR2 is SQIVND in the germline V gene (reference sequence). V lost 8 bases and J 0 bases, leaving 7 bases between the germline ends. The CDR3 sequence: CASQEMNTEAFF. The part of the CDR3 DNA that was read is TGTGCCAGTCAGGAAATGAACACTGAA.

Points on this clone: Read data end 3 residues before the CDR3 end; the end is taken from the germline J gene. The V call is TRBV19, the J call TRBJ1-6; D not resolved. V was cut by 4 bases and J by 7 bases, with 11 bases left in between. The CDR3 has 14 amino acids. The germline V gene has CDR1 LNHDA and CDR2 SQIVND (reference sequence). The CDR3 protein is CASSSSRGNSPLHF. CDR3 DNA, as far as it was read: TGTGCCAGTAGTAGCAGCCGAGGGAATTCACCC.

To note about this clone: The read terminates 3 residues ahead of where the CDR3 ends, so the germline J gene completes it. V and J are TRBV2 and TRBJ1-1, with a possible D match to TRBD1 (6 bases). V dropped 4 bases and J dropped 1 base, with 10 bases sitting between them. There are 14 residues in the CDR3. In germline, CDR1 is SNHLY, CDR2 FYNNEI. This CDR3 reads CASSGGGGNTEAFF. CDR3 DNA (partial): TGTGCCAGCAGTGGGGGAGGGGGGAACACTGAA.

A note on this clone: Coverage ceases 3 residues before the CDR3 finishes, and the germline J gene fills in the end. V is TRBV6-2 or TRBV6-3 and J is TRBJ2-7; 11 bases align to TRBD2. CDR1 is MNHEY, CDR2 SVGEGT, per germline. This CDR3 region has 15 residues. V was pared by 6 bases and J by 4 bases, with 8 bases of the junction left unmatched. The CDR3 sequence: CASRVAGGPGYEQYF. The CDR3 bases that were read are TGTGCCAGCAGAGTAGCGGGAGGGCCTGGATACGAG.

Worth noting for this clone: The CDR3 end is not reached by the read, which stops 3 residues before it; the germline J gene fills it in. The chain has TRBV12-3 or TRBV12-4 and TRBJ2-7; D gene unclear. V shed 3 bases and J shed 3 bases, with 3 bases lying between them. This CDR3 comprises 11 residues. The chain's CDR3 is CASSFSYEQYF. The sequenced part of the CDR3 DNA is TGTGCCAGCAGTTTTAGCTACGAG.

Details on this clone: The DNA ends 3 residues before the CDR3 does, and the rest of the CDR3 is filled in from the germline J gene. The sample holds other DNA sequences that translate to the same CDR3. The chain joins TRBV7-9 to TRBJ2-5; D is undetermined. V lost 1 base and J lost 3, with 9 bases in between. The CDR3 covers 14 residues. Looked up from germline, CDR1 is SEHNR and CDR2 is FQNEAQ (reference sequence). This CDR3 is CASSLGDWEETQYF. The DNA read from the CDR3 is TGTGCCAGCAGCTTAGGAGACTGGGAAGAGACC. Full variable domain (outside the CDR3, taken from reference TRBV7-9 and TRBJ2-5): DTGVSQNPRHKITKRGQNVTFRCDPISEHNRLYWYRQTLGQGPEFLTYFQNEAQLEKSRLLSDRFSAERPKGSFSTLEIQRTEQGDSAMYLCASSLGDWEETQYFGPGTRLLVL.

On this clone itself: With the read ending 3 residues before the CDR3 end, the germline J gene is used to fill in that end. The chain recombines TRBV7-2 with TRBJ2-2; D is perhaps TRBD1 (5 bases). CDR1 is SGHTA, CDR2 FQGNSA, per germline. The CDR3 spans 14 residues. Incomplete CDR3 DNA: TGTGCCAGCAGCTTAAGGGAAGGGGCCAACGTG. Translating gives CASSLREGANV. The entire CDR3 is CASSLREGANVLFF.

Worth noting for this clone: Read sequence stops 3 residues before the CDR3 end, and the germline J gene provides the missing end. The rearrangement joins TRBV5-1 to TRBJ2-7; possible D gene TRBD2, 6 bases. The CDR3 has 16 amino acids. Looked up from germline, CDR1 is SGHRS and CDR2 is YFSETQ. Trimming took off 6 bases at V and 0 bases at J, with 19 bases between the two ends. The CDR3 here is CASIESPGRSSYEQYF. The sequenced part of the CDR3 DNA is TGCGCCAGCATCGAGAGTCCGGGGAGGAGCTCCTACGAG.

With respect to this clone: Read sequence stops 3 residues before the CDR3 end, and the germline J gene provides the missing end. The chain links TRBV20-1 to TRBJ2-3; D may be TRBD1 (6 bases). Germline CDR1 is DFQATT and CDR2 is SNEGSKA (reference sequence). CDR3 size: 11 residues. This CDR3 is CSAEGGETQYF. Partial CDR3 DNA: TGCAGTGCTGAAGGGGGAGAGACG.

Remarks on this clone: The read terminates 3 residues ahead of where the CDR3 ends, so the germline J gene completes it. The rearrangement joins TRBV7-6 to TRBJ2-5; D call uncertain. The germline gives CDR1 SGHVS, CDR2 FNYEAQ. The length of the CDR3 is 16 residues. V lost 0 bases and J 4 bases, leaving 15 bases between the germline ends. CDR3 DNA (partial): TGTGCCAGCAGCTTAGCCTTTCCCCCTGTCGGAGAGACC. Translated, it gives CASSLAFPPVGET. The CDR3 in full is CASSLAFPPVGETQYF.

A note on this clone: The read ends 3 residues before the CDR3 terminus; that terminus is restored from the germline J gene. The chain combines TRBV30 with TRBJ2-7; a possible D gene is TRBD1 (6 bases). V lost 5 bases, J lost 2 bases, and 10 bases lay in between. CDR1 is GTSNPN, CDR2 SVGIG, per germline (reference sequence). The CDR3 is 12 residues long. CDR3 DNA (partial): TGTGCCTGGGCCCGGGACACCTACGAG. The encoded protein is CAWARDTYE. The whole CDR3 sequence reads CAWARDTYEQYF.

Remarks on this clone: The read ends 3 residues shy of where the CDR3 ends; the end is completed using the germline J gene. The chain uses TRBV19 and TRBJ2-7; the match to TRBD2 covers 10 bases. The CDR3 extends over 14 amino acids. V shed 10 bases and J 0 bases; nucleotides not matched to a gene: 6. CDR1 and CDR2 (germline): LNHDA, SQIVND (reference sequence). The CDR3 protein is CATSSSGSSYEQYF. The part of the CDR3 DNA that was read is TGTGCCACCTCATCTAGCGGGAGCTCCTACGAG.

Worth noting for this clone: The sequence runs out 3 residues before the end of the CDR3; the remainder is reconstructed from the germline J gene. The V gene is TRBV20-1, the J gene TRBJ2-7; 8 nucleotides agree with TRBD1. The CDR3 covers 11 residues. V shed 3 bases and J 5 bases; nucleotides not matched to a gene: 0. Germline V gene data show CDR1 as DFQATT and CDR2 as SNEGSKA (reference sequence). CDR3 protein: CSARDRDEQYF. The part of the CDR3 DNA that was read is TGCAGTGCTAGGGACAGGGACGAG.

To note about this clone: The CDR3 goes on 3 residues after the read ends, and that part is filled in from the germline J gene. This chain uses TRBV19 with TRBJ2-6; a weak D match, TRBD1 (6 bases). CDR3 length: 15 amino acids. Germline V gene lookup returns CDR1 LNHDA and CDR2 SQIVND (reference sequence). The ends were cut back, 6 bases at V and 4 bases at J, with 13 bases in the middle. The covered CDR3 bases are TGTGCCAGTAGATTCACAGGGTCCGGGGCCAACGTC. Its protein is CASRFTGSGANV. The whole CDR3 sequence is CASRFTGSGANVLTF.

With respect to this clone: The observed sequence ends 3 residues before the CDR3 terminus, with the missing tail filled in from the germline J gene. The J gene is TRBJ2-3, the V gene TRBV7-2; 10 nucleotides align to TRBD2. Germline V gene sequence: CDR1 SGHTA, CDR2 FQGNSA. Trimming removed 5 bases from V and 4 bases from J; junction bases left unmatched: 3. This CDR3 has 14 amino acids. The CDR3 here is CASSLSGGADTQYF. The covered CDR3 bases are TGTGCCAGCAGCCTAAGCGGGGGGGCAGATACG.

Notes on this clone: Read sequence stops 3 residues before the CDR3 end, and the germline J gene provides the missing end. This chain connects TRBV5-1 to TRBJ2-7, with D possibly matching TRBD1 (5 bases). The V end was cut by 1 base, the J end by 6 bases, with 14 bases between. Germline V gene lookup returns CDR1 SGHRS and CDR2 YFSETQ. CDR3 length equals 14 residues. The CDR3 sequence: CASSLRGPPGEQYF. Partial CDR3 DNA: TGCGCCAGCAGCTTGAGGGGCCCTCCTGGCGAG.

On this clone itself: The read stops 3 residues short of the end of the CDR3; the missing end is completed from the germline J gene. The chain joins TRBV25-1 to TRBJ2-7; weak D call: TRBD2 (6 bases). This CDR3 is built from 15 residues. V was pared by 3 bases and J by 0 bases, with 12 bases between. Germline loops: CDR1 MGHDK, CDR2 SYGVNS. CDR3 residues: CASSDLSGYSYEQYF. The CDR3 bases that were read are TGTGCCAGCAGTGACCTTAGCGGCTACTCCTACGAG.

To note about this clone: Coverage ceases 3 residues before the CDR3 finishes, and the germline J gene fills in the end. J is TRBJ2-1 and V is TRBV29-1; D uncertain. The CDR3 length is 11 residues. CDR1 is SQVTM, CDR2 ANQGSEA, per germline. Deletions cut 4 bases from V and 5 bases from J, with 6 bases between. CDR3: CSVGQDNEQFF. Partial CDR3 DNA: TGCAGCGTTGGCCAGGACAATGAG.

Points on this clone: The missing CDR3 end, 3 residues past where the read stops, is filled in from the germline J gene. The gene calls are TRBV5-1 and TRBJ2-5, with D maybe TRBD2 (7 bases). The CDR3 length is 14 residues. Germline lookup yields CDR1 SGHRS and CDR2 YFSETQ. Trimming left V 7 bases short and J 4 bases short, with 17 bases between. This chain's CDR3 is CASRGGAVGETQYF. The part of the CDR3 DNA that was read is TGCGCCAGCCGTGGGGGGGCCGTCGGAGAGACC.

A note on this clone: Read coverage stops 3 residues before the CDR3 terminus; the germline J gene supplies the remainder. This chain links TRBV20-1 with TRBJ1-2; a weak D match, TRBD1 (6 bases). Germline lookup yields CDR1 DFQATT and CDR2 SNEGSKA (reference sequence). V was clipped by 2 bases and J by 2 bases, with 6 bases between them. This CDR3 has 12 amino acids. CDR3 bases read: TGCAGTGCTAGAACAGGGAACTATGGC. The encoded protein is CSARTGNYG. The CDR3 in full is CSARTGNYGYTF.

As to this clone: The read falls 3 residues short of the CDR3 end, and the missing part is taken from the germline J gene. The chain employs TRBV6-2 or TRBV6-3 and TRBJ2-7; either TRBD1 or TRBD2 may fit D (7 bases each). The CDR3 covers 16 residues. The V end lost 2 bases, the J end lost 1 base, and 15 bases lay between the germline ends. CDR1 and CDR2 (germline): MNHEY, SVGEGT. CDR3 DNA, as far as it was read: TGTGCCAGCAGTTACCGGAGACAGGGAGGGTCCTACGAG. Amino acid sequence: CASSYRRQGGSYE. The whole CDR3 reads CASSYRRQGGSYEQYF.

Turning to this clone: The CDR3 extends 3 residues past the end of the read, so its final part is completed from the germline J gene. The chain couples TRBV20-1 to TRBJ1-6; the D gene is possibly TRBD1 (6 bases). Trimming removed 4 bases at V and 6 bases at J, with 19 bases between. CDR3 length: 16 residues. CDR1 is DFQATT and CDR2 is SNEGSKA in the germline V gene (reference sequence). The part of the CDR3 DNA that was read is TGCAGTGCTAAGGGTTACGGGGGGGCAGTTAATTCACCC. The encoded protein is CSAKGYGGAVNSP. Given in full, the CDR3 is CSAKGYGGAVNSPLHF.

The DNA read from the CDR3 is TGCAGCGTCCGACAGGGTATCAATCAGCCC. It yields the protein CSVRQGINQP. The whole CDR3 is CSVRQGINQPQHF. V gene TRBV29-1 combines with J gene TRBJ1-5; TRBD1 agrees at 7 bases. The observed sequence ends 3 residues before the CDR3 terminus, with the missing tail filled in from the germline J gene. With 6 bases clipped from V and 3 bases from J, the junction kept 5 bases outside the gene matches. This CDR3 has 13 residues. Germline V gene data show CDR1 as SQVTM and CDR2 as ANQGSEA.

Partial CDR3 DNA: TGTGCCAGCAGTCTGGTGGGGCGAGGC. This translates into CASSLVGRG. The full CDR3 sequence reads CASSLVGRGYTF. This rearrangement joins TRBV2 to TRBJ1-2; D is perhaps TRBD1 (5 bases). From the germline J gene comes the end of the CDR3, since the read stops 3 residues before it. The CDR3 is 12 residues long. Germline-derived CDR1 and CDR2 are SNHLY and FYNNEI.

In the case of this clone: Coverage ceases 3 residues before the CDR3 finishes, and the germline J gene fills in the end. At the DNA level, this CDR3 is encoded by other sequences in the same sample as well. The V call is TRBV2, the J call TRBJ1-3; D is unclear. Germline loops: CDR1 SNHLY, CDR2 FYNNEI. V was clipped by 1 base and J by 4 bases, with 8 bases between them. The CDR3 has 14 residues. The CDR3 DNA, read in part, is TGTGCCAGCAGTGAAGAAGGGTTCGGAAACACC. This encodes CASSEEGFGNT. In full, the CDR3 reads CASSEEGFGNTIYF.

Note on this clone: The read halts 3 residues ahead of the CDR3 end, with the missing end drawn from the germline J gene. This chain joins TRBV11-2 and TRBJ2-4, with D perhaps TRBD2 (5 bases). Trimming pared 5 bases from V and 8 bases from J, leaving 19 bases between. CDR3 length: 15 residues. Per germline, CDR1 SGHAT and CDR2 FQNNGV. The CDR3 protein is CASSQGSISGDIQYF. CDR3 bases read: TGTGCCAGCAGCCAAGGGTCCATTTCCGGGGACATT.

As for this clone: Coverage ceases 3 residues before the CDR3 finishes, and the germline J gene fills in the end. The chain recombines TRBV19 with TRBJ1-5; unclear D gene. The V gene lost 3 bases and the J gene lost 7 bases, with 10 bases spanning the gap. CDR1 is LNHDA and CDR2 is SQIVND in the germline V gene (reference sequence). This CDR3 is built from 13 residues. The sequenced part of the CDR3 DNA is TGTGCCAGTAGTATGGCCTTATTCCAGCCC. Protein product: CASSMALFQP. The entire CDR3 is CASSMALFQPQHF.

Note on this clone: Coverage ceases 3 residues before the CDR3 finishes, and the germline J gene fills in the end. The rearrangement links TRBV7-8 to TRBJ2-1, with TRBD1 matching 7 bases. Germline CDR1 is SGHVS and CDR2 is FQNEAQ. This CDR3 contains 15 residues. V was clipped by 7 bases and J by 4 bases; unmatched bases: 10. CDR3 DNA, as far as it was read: TGTGCCAGCATACTCGGTTCAGGGGGTTACAATGAG. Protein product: CASILGSGGYNE. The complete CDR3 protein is CASILGSGGYNEQFF.